This T cell receptor (beta chain) emerged from a study of cytomegalovirus exposure and HLA in healthy donors. V lost 2 bases, J lost 8 bases, and 3 bases stayed unmatched. The CDR3 sequence is 13 residues long. Germline CDR1 MNHEY, CDR2 SVGAGI. TCRdb's table, derived via immunoSEQ multiplex PCR, lists solely in-frame clones and lacks some. The sample comprises about 90,000 clones, 84% of which are singletons, and around an eighth rests with the top ten. This chain joins TRBV6-5 and TRBJ2-1, with TRBD1 identical over 7 bases. This sequence originates from a woman under 30 in good health and CMV-seropositive. Sequenced sample: PBMCs. In nucleotides, the CDR3 is TGTGCCAGCAGTTACAACAGGGGCCATGAGCAGTTCTTC. Translation: CASSYNRGHEQFF.